The 22 T cell receptor beta chains presented below share a single source sample, sequenced in a study of identical twins. TCRdb re-called the 5' RACE reads with MiXCR, one entry per CDR3 protein. The sample yields around 960,000 distinct CDR3 sequences, 9% to 15% seen once. The same sample was also studied in work on yellow fever vaccine responses in identical twins.

Sequenced: PBMCs. These TCRs come from a woman younger than 30 in good health.

This clonotype showed up just a few times. The V call is TRBV7-6, the J call TRBJ2-7; tentatively, D is TRBD1 (6 bases). Germline V lookup: CDR1 SGHVS, CDR2 FNYEAQ. CDR3 size: 13 residues. Trimming removed 5 bases from V and 2 bases from J, with 10 bases in between. The CDR3 protein is CASSDRDTYEQYF. The CDR3 bases are TGTGCCAGCAGCGACCGGGACACCTACGAGCAGTACTTC.

This clonotype has just a few counts. The rearrangement joins TRBV3-1 to TRBJ2-2; 8 positions agree with TRBD1. The germline gives CDR1 LGHDT, CDR2 YNNKEL (reference sequence). The ends lost 2 bases at V and 4 bases at J; junction bases unmatched: 3. The CDR3 is 15 residues long. The CDR3 region has the DNA TGTGCCAGCAGCCAACAACAGGGGGTCACCGGGGAGCTGTTTTTT. It yields the protein CASSQQQGVTGELFF.

This clonotype appeared a few times. The V call is TRBV9, the J call TRBJ2-2; TRBD2 agrees at 9 bases. Per germline, CDR1 SGDLS and CDR2 YYNGEE. V shed 4 bases, J shed 5 bases, and the junction held 9 bases outside the gene matches. The CDR3 contains 16 residues. In DNA, the CDR3 is TGTGCCAGCAGCTCCTCGCTAGCGGGGAGGACCGGGGAGCTGTTTTTT. It yields the protein CASSSSLAGRTGELFF.

This clonotype was observed a few times. The chain combines TRBV19 with TRBJ1-5; TRBD1 aligns across 8 bases. This CDR3 is 14 amino acids long. Trimming at V came to 7 bases and at J to 6 bases, leaving 8 bases not matched to a gene. CDR1 is LNHDA, CDR2 SQIVND, per germline (reference sequence). Here the CDR3 reads CASTTSGGGQPQHF. CDR3 in DNA: TGTGCCAGTACCACCTCAGGGGGCGGTCAGCCCCAGCATTTT.

The chain uses TRBV20-1 and TRBJ2-5; maybe TRBD1 (6 bases). V was cut by 1 base and J by 7 bases, with 7 bases left in between. The CDR3 has 11 residues. CDR1 and CDR2 (germline): DFQATT, SNEGSKA (reference sequence). CDR3 in DNA: TGCAGTGCTAGAGTGGGGGCGACCCAGTACTTC. Its protein is CSARVGATQYF.

This clonotype has a handful of counts. The chain recombines TRBV5-1 with TRBJ1-2, with unresolved D. Germline values: CDR1 SGHRS, CDR2 YFSETQ. The CDR3 runs to 13 residues. The ends were cut back, 0 bases at V and 4 bases at J, with 7 bases in the middle. The CDR3 loop is CASSLEAGYGYTF. Written as DNA, the CDR3 is TGCGCCAGCAGCTTGGAGGCGGGCTATGGCTACACCTTC.

The J gene is TRBJ2-5, the V gene TRBV2; no clear D. Germline V lookup: CDR1 SNHLY, CDR2 FYNNEI. CDR3 length: 13 residues. V lost 4 bases and J lost 4, with 10 bases in between. The CDR3 protein is CASSGHEIETQYF. CDR3 nucleotides: TGTGCCAGCAGTGGACATGAGATAGAGACCCAGTACTTC.

This clonotype occurred many times. The chain joins TRBV14 to TRBJ2-2; D is ambiguous. The V gene's germline CDR1 is SGHDN and CDR2 FVKESK. V was clipped by 1 base and J by 9 bases, with 6 bases between them. The CDR3 runs 12 residues. CDR3 sequence (DNA): TGTGCCAGCAGCCAAGGCTACAGGGAGCTGTTTTTT. Protein sequence: CASSQGYRELFF. The full variable domain, its missing parts supplied by reference TRBV14 and TRBJ2-2, is EAGVTQFPSHSVIEKGQTVTLRCDPISGHDNLYWYRRVMGKEIKFLLHFVKESKQDESGMPNNRFLAERTGGTYSTLKVQPAELEDSGVYFCASSQGYRELFFGEGSRLTVL.

This clonotype has more than one count but fewer than ten. The J gene is TRBJ2-3, the V gene TRBV27; 11 nucleotides line up with TRBD2. Per the germline V gene, CDR1 is MNHEY and CDR2 is SMNVEV (reference sequence). The CDR3 covers 16 residues. V shed 6 bases, J shed 4 bases, and the junction held 9 bases outside the gene matches. The CDR3 DNA sequence: TGTGCCAGCAGACAACGGACTAGCGGGTTCGCAGATACGCAGTATTTT. Protein product: CASRQRTSGFADTQYF.

This clonotype was picked up a small number of times. For the CDR3, the DNA is TGCAGTGCTAGTGGCGATGCGGGAGGGCCTAATGAGCAGTTCTTC. This sequence encodes CSASGDAGGPNEQFF. This rearrangement joins TRBV20-1 to TRBJ2-1; 9 bases fit TRBD2. Germline CDR1 DFQATT, CDR2 SNEGSKA (reference sequence). This CDR3 has 15 residues. V dropped 3 bases and J dropped 7; count of bases not matched to a gene: 10.

A few counts support this clonotype. The CDR3, as DNA: TGTGCCAGCAGTCCCCGGGCAGCTTTTGTCACCTACGAGCAGTACTTC. Its protein is CASSPRAAFVTYEQYF. The chain joins TRBV2 to TRBJ2-7; D unclear. Germline V gene data show CDR1 as SNHLY and CDR2 as FYNNEI. Trimming removed 5 bases at V and 2 bases at J, with 19 bases between. The CDR3 has 16 amino acids.

The chain links TRBV6-2 or TRBV6-3 to TRBJ1-4; unclear D gene. Per germline, CDR1 MNHEY and CDR2 SVGEGT. Trimming left V 1 base short and J 11 bases short, with 17 bases between. This CDR3 has 15 amino acids. The CDR3 spells CASSYLIGTARKLFF. The CDR3 region has the DNA TGTGCCAGCAGTTACTTGATAGGAACCGCGAGGAAACTGTTTTTT.

This clonotype was seen ten or more times. The V and J genes are TRBV12-3 or TRBV12-4 and TRBJ1-1; the match to TRBD1 covers 8 bases. V lost 1 base and J lost 3; bases outside the gene matches: 4. CDR3 length equals 15 residues. Here the CDR3 DNA reads TGTGCCAGCAGTTTAGTACCGACAGGGGACACTGAAGCTTTCTTT. This translates into CASSLVPTGDTEAFF.

This clonotype was counted many times. In DNA form, the CDR3 reads TGTGCCAGCAGTGACTCCCAGATTACTTCCTACGAGCAGTACTTC. Translated, it gives CASSDSQITSYEQYF. The chain recombines TRBV25-1 with TRBJ2-7; D call uncertain. Trimming cost V 3 bases and J 1 base, with 13 bases left between them. The CDR3 totals 15 residues. Germline assignment: CDR1 MGHDK and CDR2 SYGVNS.

This clonotype was counted between two and nine times. The chain links TRBV7-9 to TRBJ2-5; 9 bases agree with TRBD2. The CDR3 loop spans 16 amino acids. J gave up 10 bases and V 5 bases, and 17 bases lay outside the gene matches. Germline CDR1 is SEHNR and CDR2 is FQNEAQ (reference sequence). The CDR3 is CASSVTTSGRSRNQYF. The CDR3 nucleotides are TGTGCCAGCAGCGTGACTACTAGCGGGCGGTCAAGAAACCAGTACTTC.

The CDR3 DNA sequence: TGTGCCAGCAGCCCACAGCGGGACACTGAAGCTTTCTTT. This sequence encodes CASSPQRDTEAFF. This chain uses TRBV12-3 or TRBV12-4 with TRBJ1-1; D is unresolved. This CDR3 contains 13 residues. Trimming took off 6 bases at V and 3 bases at J, with 11 bases between the two ends.

This clonotype was recorded a few times. This chain joins TRBV5-1 and TRBJ2-7; TRBD2 aligns across 11 bases. The CDR3 consists of 15 residues. Germline V CDR1 and CDR2: SGHRS, YFSETQ. J was trimmed by 4 bases and V by 2 bases; bases with no gene match: 5. The chain's CDR3 is CASSLLAGEEYEQYF. CDR3 sequence (DNA): TGCGCCAGCAGCTTACTAGCGGGAGAAGAATACGAGCAGTACTTC.

The chain employs TRBV6-4 and TRBJ2-6, with a weak D call TRBD1 (5 bases). The V end was cut by 6 bases, the J end by 1 base, with 28 bases between. The length of the CDR3 is 21 residues. Germline loops: CDR1 MRHNA, CDR2 SNTAGT. The CDR3: CASSDSYRQFQYTSGANVLTF. For the CDR3, the DNA is TGTGCCAGCAGCGACAGTTATCGACAGTTTCAATACACTTCTGGGGCCAACGTCCTGACTTTC.

The chain employs TRBV18 and TRBJ1-1, with a possible D match to TRBD1 (5 bases). V lost 2 bases, J lost 1 base, and 17 bases lay in between. Germline V gene data show CDR1 as KGHSH and CDR2 as LQKENI. This CDR3 contains 17 residues. Here the CDR3 DNA reads TGTGCCAGCTCACCAGGAGGGGCCAGAGCTACGAACACTGAAGCTTTCTTT. Translation gives CASSPGGARATNTEAFF.

This clonotype showed up just a few times. The genes are TRBV10-1 and TRBJ2-1, with 7 bases fitting TRBD1. The germline V gene encodes CDR1 WNHNN and CDR2 SYGVQD (reference sequence). V lost 9 bases and J lost 15; bases outside the gene matches: 14. The CDR3 sequence is 12 residues long. CDR3 bases: TGCGCCAGGGGGAACGGGGACAGAGTTTCGTTCTTC. The encoded protein is CARGNGDRVSFF.

This chain uses TRBV6-1 with TRBJ1-1, with D possibly being TRBD1 (5 bases). The CDR3 contains 14 residues. Trimming pared 6 bases from V and 3 bases from J, leaving 14 bases between. Germline CDR1 and CDR2: MNHNS and SASEGT. CDR3 DNA sequence: TGTGCCAGCAGGGGATGGGGGGGGGACACTGAAGCTTTCTTT. Its translation is CASRGWGGDTEAFF.

This clonotype was observed many times. V and J are TRBV29-1 and TRBJ1-2; D gene uncertain. The CDR3 is made up of 13 amino acids. The V gene lost 0 bases and the J gene lost 4 bases, with 9 bases spanning the gap. Germline V gene sequence: CDR1 SQVTM, CDR2 ANQGSEA. CDR3 sequence (DNA): TGCAGCGTTGAAGAAGGCCAAGGCTATGGCTACACCTTC. The encoded protein is CSVEEGQGYGYTF. The entire variable domain, with the rest obtained from reference TRBV29-1 and TRBJ1-2, is as follows: SAVISQKPSRDICQRGTSLTIQCQVDSQVTMMFWYRQQPGQSLTLIATANQGSEATYESGFVIDKFPISRPNLTFSTLTVSNMSPEDSSIYLCSVEEGQGYGYTFGSGTRLTVV.